A single T cell receptor beta chain is shown here with its context. The target antigen is unknown. Profiled with immunoSEQ multiplex PCR; TCRdb holds only in-frame clones, not every one. The sample gives 60,000 or so clones, around nine tenths of which show up once; approximately 2.9% is in the top ten. This record belongs to a study of graft-versus-host responses after intestinal transplantation. Whole-study context: Recipients uniformly received anti-thymocyte globulin induction, followed by tacrolimus and steroids for approximately 3 years. Findings of the study overall: Peak levels of circulating GvH clones tracked with early post-transplant HvG declines. Some patients had graft-donor T cell macrochimerism. In their allografts, the ratios of graft-versus-host to host-versus-graft T cell clones were high. Recipient-marrow GvH clones were detected, some having first appeared in ileum or blood.

The sequence was obtained from a human patient who received an intestinal transplant, so some T cells may come from the graft donor. Specimen: PBMCs, collected about 120 days after intestinal transplantation.

CDR3 DNA: TGTGCCAGCAGTATAATATGGGGGACTAGCGGGAGGGGTGATCAGTACTTC. It yields the protein CASSIIWGTSGRGDQYF. The chain combines TRBV28 with TRBJ2-4; 16 nucleotides agree with TRBD2. The CDR3 is 17 residues long. CDR1 is MDHEN, CDR2 SYDVKM, per germline. The V and J ends lost 5 bases and 12 bases, in that order; junction bases with no gene match: 13.